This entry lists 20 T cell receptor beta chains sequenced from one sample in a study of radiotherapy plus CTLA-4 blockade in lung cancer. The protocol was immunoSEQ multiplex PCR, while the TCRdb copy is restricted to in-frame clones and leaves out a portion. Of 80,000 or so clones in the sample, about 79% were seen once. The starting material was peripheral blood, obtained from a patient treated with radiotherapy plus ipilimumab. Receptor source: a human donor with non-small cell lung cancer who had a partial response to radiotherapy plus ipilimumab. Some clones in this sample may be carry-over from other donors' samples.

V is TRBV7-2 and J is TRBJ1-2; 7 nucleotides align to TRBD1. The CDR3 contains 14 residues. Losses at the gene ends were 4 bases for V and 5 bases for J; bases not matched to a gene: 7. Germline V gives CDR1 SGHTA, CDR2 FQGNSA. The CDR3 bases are TGTGCCAGCAGCTCCGGACAGGAGTTTTATGGCTACACCTTC. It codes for CASSSGQEFYGYTF.

The CDR3 coding sequence is TGTGCCAGCAGCTTGTCCTTTGGGCAGAGGGACACTGAAGCTTTCTTT. Protein product: CASSLSFGQRDTEAFF. The chain uses TRBV5-8 and TRBJ1-1; D not certain. This CDR3 is 16 amino acids long. V dropped 1 base and J dropped 3 bases, with 16 bases sitting between them. The germline V gene encodes CDR1 SGHTS and CDR2 YDEGEE.

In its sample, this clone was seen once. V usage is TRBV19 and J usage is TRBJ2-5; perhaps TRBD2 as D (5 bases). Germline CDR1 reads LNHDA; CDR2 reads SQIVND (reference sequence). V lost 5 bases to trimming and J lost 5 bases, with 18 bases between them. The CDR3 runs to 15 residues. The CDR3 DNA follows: TGTGCCAGTAGTCCGTGGTCGGCGGGCCGTGAGACCCAGTACTTC. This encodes CASSPWSAGRETQYF.

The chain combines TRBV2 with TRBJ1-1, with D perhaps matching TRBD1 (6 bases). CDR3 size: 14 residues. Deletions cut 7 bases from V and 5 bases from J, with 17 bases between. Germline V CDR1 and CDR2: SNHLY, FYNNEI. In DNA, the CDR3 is TGTGCCAGCAACAGTGCAGGGGAGGGAACTGAAGCTTTCTTT. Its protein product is CASNSAGEGTEAFF.

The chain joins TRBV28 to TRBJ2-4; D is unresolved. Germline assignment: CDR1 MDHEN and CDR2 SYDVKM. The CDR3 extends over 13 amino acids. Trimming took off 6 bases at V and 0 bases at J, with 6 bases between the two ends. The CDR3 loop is CASRTLAKNIQYF. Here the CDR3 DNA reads TGTGCCAGCAGAACTTTAGCCAAAAACATTCAGTACTTC.

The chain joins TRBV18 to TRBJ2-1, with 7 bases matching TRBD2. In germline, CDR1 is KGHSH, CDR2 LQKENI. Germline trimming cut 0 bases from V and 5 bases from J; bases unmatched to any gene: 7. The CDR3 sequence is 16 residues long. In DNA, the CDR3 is TGTGCCAGCTCACCACCGACCCAGCGGGGTGACAATGAGCAGTTCTTC. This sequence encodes CASSPPTQRGDNEQFF.

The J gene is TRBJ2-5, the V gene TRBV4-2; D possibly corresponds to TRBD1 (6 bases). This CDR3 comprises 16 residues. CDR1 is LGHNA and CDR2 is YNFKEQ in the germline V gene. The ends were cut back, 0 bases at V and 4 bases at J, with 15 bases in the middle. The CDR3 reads CASSQEPQGRTETQYF. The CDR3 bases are TGTGCCAGCAGCCAAGAACCCCAGGGGCGAACAGAGACCCAGTACTTC.

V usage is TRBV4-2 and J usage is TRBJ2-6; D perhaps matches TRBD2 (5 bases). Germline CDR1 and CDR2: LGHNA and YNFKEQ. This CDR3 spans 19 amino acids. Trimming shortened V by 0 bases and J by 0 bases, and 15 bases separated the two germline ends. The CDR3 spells CASSQEEVGVISGANVLTF. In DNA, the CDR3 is TGTGCCAGCAGCCAAGAGGAGGTGGGTGTGATCTCTGGGGCCAACGTCCTGACTTTC.

This CDR3 is CASSLGGTTLLYEQYF. CDR3 bases: TGTGCCAGCAGTTTAGGCGGGACTACCCTACTATACGAGCAGTACTTC. This chain joins TRBV28 and TRBJ2-7; 7 nucleotides agree with TRBD2. The CDR3 extends over 16 amino acids. Germline CDR1 reads MDHEN; CDR2 reads SYDVKM. J gave up 4 bases and V 2 bases, and 11 bases lay outside the gene matches.

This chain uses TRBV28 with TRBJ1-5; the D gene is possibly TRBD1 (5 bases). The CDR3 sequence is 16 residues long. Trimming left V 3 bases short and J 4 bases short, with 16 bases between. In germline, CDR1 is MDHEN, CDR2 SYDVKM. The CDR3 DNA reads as TGTGCCAGCAGTTTTAGCGGGGGATGGGCAAATCAGCCCCAGCATTTT. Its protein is CASSFSGGWANQPQHF.

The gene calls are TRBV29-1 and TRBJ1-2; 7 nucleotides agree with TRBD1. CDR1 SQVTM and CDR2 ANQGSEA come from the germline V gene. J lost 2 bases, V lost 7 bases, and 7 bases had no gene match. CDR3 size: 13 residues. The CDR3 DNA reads TGCAGCGGGGAGGACAGGAAGAACTATGGCTACACCTTC. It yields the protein CSGEDRKNYGYTF.

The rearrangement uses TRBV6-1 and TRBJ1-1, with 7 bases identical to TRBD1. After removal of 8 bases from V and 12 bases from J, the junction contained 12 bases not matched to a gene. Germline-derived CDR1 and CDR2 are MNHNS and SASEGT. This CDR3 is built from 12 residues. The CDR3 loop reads CASSPGGLWTFF. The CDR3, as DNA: TGTGCCAGCTCGCCAGGGGGATTGTGGACTTTCTTT.

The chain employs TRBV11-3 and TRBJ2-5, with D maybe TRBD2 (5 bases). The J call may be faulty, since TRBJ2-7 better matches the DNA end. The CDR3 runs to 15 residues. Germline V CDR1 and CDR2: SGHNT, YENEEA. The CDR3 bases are TGTGCCAGCAGCTTAGATGTGGGGATTGAGGGCGAGCAGTACTTC. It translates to CASSLDVGIEGEQYF.

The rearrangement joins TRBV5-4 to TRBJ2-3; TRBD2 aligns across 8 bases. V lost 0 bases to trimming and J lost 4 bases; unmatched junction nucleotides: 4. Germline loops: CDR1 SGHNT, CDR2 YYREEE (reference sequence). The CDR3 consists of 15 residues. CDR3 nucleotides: TGTGCCAGCAGCTTGGGCGGGGGGAGGGCAGATACGCAGTATTTT. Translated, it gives CASSLGGGRADTQYF. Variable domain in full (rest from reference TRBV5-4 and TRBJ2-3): ETGVTQSPTHLIKTRGQQVTLRCSSQSGHNTVSWYQQALGQGPQFIFQYYREEENGRGNFPPRFSGLQFPNYSSELNVNALELDDSALYLCASSLGGGRADTQYFGPGTRLTVL.

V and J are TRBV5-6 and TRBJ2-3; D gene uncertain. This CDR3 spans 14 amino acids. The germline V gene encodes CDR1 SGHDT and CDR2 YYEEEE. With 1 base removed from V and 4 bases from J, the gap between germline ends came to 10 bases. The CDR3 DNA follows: TGTGCCAGCAGCTTGAAGCCGAGATCAGATACGCAGTATTTT. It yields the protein CASSLKPRSDTQYF.

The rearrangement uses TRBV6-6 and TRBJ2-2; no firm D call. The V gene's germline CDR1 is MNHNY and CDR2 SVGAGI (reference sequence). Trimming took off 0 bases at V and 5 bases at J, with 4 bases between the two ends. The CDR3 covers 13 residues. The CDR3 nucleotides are TGTGCCAGCAGTTACTCGAGAACCGGGGAGCTGTTTTTT. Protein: CASSYSRTGELFF.

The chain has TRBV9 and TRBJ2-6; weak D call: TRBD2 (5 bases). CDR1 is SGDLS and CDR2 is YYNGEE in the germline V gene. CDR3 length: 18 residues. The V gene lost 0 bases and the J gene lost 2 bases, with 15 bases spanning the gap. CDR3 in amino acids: CASSVASGIVPGANVLTF. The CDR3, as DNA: TGTGCCAGCAGCGTAGCGTCCGGGATCGTGCCTGGGGCCAACGTCCTGACTTTC.

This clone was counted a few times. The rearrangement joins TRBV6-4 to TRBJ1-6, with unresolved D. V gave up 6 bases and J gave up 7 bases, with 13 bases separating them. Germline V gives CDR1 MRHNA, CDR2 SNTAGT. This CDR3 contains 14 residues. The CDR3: CASRQTNGNSPLHF. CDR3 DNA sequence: TGTGCCAGCAGACAGACTAATGGAAATTCACCCCTCCACTTT.

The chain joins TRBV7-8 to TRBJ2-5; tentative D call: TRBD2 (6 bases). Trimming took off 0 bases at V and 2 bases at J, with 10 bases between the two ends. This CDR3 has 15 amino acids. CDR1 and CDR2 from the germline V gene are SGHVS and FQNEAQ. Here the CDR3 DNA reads TGTGCCAGCAGCTTAGCAGCCGGGAGACAAGAGACCCAGTACTTC. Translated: CASSLAAGRQETQYF.

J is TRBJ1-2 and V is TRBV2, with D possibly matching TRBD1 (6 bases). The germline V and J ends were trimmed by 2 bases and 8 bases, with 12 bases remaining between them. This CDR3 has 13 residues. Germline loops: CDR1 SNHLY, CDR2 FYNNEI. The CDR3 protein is CASSELPGEGYTF. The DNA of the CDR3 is TGTGCCAGCAGTGAATTGCCAGGGGAGGGCTACACCTTC.